This TCR beta chain was observed in a study of T cell responses to AZD1222 COVID-19 vaccine. Here immunoSEQ multiplex PCR was the method, and the copy in TCRdb shows in-frame clones only, minus some. The sample has fewer than 50,000 clones; about 90% are singletons. General observations from the study: Scientists sampled the repertoires only once the peak T cell response had passed. The study found Spike-specific TCR breadth and depth rose after two AZD1222 doses. Donors skewed white British and female; clonal diversity was possibly underestimated.

About this clone itself: Its matching antigen is unknown.

The trim removed 0 bases at V and 6 bases at J, leaving 5 bases unmatched. From germline, CDR1 is LNHDA and CDR2 SQIVND (reference sequence). The CDR3 sequence is 16 residues long. The V and J genes are TRBV19 and TRBJ1-5; 10 bases map to TRBD1. Sample: peripheral blood, taken 28 days after the second AZD1222 dose. The source of this sequence is an adult who received the AZD1222 COVID-19 vaccine. CDR3 bases: TGTGCCAGTAGTATAGAAGGGACAGGGGATGGTCAGCCCCAGCATTTT. This gives the protein CASSIEGTGDGQPQHF.